This passage covers 3 T cell receptor beta chains from one sample sequenced in a study of T-cell memory formation after mild COVID-19. TCRdb re-analysed the 5' RACE reads in MiXCR, keeping a single row per CDR3 protein. The sample holds 450,000 to 700,000 distinct CDR3 sequences, about a sixth seen once. Sequencing was performed on PBMCs or a T cell subset sorted from them (not recorded which). These receptor sequences come from an adult woman who had mild COVID-19 (a few samples of this study predate the infection). Cell type and time point are not known.

This chain links TRBV30 with TRBJ2-5; D is ambiguous. V was trimmed by 3 bases and J by 2 bases, leaving 7 bases between them. Germline V gives CDR1 GTSNPN, CDR2 SVGIG (reference sequence). This CDR3 spans 12 amino acids. CDR3 sequence reads: CAWRGQQETQYF. CDR3 in DNA: TGTGCCTGGAGAGGGCAGCAAGAGACCCAGTACTTC.

This clonotype was seen many times. This chain uses TRBV7-9 with TRBJ2-5; TRBD2 aligns across 8 bases. Looked up from germline, CDR1 is SEHNR and CDR2 is FQNEAQ (reference sequence). J lost 5 bases, V lost 4 bases, and 3 bases had no gene match. This CDR3 has 13 residues. The CDR3 nucleotides are TGTGCCAGCAGCTCCCGGGGGGGGGAGACCCAGTACTTC. It specifies CASSSRGGETQYF.

The chain couples TRBV6-2 or TRBV6-3 to TRBJ2-5, with D perhaps assigned TRBD1 or TRBD2 (6 bases each). The CDR3 is 16 amino acids. The V and J ends lost 7 bases and 2 bases respectively, with 20 bases between them. Per the germline V gene, CDR1 is MNHEY and CDR2 is SVGEGT. CDR3 nucleotide sequence: TGTGCCAGCAACGAGGCCCTGGGGGGCTGGCAAGAGACCCAGTACTTC. As protein: CASNEALGGWQETQYF.